This TCR beta chain was sequenced in a study of cytomegalovirus exposure and HLA in healthy donors. J lost 9 bases, V lost 5 bases, and 9 bases had no gene match. The CDR3 covers 14 residues. In germline, CDR1 is SGHTA, CDR2 FQGTGA. Though nominally healthy at sampling, donors likely had unrecorded immune exposures. PCR amplification relied on 60 Vbeta primers (plus 13 Jbeta primers). The repertoire was sequenced with immunoSEQ multiplex PCR; TCRdb's copy has only in-frame clones and lacks some. The top ten hold 7.5% to 9% of the sample, which has 100,000 to 140,000 clones, 73% seen once. This chain links TRBV7-3 with TRBJ2-5; 10 bases map to TRBD1. Sequencing was performed on PBMCs. The clonotype originates from a man aged 30-40 years in good health and CMV-seronegative. The CDR3 spells CASSPGTGAVAQYF. The CDR3 DNA sequence: TGTGCCAGCAGCCCTGGGACAGGGGCTGTGGCCCAGTACTTC. Looking up the rest from reference TRBV7-3 and TRBJ2-5 gives the full variable domain: GAGVSQTPSNKVTEKGKYVELRCDPISGHTALYWYRQSLGQGPEFLIYFQGTGAADDSGLPNDRFFAVRPEGSVSTLKIQRTERGDSAVYLCASSPGTGAVAQYFGPGTRLLVL.